This T cell receptor beta chain was sequenced for a study of human T cells and chemical hapten exposure. Whole-study context: Investigators sensitized around 2 cm by around 2 cm of upper inner arm skin with 2% DPC. Cases of alopecia areata, totalis or universalis occurred in a predominantly female patient group.

Stated time point: patch test 1, 2 weeks after DPC sensitization. The treatment here: therapeutic diphenylcyclopropenone sensitization with weekly scalp DPC. This clonotype was seen repeatedly, ten times or more. The study's library attached unique molecular identifiers to single cDNA molecules. Under the authors' procedure: Individual samples carried between roughly 23,224 and 690,600 TCRs, with around 96,000 as the median. TCRdb re-called the RACE reads with MiXCR, one entry per CDR3 protein. The V and J calls come from TCRdb's annotation, not from the publication. The sample holds about 57,000 distinct CDR3 sequences; around 9.3% are singletons and the top ten take 10% to 15%. V was pared by 0 bases and J by 0 bases, with 7 bases between. The CDR3 consists of 15 residues. The V gene's germline CDR1 is SGHRS and CDR2 YFSETQ.

V usage is TRBV5-1 and J usage is TRBJ2-4; unclear D gene. The source is a middle-aged woman with alopecia areata. Some clones in this sample may be carry-over from other donors' samples. The sequenced sample was whole blood, obtained in connection with sensitization to the hapten diphenylcyclopropenone (DPC). The CDR3, as DNA: TGCGCCAGCAGCTTGGCCTATGGAGCCAAAAACATTCAGTACTTC. Amino acids: CASSLAYGAKNIQYF.